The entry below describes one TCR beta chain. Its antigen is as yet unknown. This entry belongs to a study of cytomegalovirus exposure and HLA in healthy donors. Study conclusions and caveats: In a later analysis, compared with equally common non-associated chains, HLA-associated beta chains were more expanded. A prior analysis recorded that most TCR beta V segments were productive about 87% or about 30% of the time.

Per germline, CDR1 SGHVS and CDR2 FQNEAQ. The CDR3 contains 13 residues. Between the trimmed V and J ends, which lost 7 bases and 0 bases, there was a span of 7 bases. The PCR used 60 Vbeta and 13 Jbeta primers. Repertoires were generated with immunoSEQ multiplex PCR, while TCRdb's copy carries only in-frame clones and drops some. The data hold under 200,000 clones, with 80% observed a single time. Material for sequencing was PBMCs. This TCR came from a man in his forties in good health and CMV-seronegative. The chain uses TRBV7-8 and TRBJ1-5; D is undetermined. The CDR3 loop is CASNGDSNQPQHF. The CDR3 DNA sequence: TGTGCCAGCAACGGGGATAGCAATCAGCCCCAGCATTTT. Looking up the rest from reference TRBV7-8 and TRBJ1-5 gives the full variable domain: GAGVSQSPRYKVAKRGQDVALRCDPISGHVSLFWYQQALGQGPEFLTYFQNEAQLDKSGLPSDRFFAERPEGSVSTLKIQRTQQEDSAVYLCASNGDSNQPQHFGDGTRLSIL.